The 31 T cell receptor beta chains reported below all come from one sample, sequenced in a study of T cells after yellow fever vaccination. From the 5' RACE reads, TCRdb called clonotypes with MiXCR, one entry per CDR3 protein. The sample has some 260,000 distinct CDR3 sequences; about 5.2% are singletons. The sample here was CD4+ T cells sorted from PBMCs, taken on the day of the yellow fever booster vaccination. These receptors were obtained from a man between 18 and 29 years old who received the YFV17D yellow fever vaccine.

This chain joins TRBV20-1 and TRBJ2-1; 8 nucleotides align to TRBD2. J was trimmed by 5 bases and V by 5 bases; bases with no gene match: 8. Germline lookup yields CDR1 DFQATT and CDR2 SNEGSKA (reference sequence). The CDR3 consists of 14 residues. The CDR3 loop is CSAGISGVHNEQFF. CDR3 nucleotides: TGCAGTGCTGGAATTAGCGGGGTCCACAATGAGCAGTTCTTC.

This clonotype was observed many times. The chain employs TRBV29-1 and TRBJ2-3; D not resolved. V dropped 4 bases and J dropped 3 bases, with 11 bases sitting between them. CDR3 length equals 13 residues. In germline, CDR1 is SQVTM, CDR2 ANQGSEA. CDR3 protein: CSVARPLTDTQYF. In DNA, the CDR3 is TGCAGCGTTGCCAGACCTCTAACAGATACGCAGTATTTT.

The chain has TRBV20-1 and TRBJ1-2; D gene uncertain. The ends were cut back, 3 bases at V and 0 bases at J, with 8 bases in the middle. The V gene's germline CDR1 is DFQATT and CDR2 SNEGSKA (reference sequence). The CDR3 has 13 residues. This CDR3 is CSARTLSNYGYTF. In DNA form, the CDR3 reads TGCAGTGCTAGGACACTCTCTAACTATGGCTACACCTTC.

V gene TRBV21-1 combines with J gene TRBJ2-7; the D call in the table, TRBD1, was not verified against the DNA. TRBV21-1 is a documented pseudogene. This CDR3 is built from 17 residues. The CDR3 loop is CASSKEGPNFDSYEQYV. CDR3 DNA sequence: TGTGCCAGCAGCAAAGAGGGACCGAATTTTGACAGCTACGAGCAGTACGTC.

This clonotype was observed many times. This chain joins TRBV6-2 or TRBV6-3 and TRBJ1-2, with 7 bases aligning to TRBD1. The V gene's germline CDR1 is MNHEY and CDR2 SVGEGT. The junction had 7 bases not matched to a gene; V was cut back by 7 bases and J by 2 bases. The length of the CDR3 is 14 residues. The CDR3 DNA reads TGTGCCAGCACCGAACCCAGGGGGAACTATGGCTACACCTTC. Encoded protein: CASTEPRGNYGYTF.

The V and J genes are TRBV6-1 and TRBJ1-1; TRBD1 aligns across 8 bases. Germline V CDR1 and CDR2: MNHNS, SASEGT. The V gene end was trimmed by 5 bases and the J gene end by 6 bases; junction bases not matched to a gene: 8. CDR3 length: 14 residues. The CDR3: CASSMTGEWAEAFF. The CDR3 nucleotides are TGTGCCAGCAGTATGACAGGGGAGTGGGCTGAAGCTTTCTTT.

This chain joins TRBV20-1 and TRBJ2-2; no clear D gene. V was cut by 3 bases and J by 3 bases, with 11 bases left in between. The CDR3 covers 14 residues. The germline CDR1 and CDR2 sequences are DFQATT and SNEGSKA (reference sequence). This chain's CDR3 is CSARKGYDTGELFF. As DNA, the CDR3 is TGCAGTGCTAGGAAGGGTTACGACACCGGGGAGCTGTTTTTT.

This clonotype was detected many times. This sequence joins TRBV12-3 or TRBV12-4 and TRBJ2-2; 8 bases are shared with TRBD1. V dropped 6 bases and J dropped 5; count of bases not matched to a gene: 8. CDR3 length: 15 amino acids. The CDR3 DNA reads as TGTGCCAGCAGCCCCAGACAGGGGAATACCGGGGAGCTGTTTTTT. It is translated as CASSPRQGNTGELFF.

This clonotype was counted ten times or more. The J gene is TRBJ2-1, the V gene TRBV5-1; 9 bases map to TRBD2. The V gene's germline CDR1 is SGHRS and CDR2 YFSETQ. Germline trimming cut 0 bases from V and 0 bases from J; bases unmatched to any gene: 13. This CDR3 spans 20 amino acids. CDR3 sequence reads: CASSLAAGGPPGSSYNEQFF. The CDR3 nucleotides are TGCGCCAGCAGCTTGGCGGCGGGGGGGCCCCCGGGGAGCTCCTACAATGAGCAGTTCTTC.

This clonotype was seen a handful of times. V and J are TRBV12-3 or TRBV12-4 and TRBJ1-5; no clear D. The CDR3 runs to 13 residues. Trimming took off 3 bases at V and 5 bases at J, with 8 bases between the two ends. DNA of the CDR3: TGTGCCAGCAGTTTTGAGGGATATCAGCCCCAGCATTTT. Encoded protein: CASSFEGYQPQHF.

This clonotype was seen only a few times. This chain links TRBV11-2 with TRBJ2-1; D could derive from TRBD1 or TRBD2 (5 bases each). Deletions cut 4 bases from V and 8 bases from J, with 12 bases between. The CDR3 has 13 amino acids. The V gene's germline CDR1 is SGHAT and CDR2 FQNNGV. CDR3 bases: TGTGCCAGCAGCTGGGGGTGGGCGGATGAGCAGTTCTTC. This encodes CASSWGWADEQFF.

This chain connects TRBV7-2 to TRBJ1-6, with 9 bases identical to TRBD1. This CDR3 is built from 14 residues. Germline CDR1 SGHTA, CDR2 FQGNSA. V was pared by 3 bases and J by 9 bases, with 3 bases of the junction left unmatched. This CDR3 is CASSLDRGGSPLHF. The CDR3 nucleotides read TGTGCCAGCAGCTTGGACAGGGGAGGTTCACCCCTCCACTTT.

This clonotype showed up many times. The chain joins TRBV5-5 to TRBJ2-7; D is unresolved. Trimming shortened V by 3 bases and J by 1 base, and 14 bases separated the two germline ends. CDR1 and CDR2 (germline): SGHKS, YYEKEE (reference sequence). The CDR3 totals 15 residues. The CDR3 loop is CASSYTAPESYEQYV. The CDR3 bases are TGTGCCAGCAGCTACACCGCTCCGGAATCCTACGAGCAGTACGTC.

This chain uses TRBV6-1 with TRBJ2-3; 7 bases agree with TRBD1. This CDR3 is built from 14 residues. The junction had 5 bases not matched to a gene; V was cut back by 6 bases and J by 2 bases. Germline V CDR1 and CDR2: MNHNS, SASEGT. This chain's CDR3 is CASRETGYTDTQYF. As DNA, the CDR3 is TGTGCCAGCAGGGAGACAGGGTACACAGATACGCAGTATTTT.

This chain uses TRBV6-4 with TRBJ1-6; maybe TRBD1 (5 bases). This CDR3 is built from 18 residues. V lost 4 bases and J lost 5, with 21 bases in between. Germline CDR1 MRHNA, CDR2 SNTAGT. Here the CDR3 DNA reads TGTGCCAGCAGTGGCCCTCGGGGGGGGATTAAAGATAATTCACCCCTCCACTTT. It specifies CASSGPRGGIKDNSPLHF.

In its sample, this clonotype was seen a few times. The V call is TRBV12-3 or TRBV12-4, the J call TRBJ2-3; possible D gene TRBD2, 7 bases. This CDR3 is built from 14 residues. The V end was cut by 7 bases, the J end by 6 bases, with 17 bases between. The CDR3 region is CASTHRGGGDTQYF. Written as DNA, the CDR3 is TGTGCCAGCACCCACCGAGGGGGGGGGGATACGCAGTATTTT.

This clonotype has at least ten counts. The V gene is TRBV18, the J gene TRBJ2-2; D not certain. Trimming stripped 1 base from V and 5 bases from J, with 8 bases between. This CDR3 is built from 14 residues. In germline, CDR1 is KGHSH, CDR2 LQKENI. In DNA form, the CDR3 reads TGTGCCAGCTCACCACGGACGGTTACCGGGGAGCTGTTTTTT. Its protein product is CASSPRTVTGELFF.

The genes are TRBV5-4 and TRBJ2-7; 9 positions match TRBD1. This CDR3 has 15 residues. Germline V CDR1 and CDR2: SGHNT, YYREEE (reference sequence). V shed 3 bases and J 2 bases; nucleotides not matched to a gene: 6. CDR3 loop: CASSSGQGLPYEQYV. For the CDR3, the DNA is TGTGCCAGCAGCTCGGGACAGGGTTTACCCTACGAGCAGTACGTC.

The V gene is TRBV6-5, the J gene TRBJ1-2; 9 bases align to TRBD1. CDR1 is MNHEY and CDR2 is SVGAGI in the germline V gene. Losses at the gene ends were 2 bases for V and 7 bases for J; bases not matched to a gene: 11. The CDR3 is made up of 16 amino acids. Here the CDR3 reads CASSYLSGTGKGGYTF. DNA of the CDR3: TGTGCCAGCAGTTACCTCTCCGGGACAGGGAAAGGTGGCTACACCTTC.

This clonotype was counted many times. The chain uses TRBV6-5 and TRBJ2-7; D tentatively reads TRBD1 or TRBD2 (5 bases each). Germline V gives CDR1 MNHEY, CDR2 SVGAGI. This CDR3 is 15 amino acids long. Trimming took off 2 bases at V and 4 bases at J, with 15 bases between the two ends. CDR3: CASSYKGVREYEQYV. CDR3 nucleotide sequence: TGTGCCAGCAGTTACAAGGGTGTCAGGGAGTACGAGCAGTACGTC.

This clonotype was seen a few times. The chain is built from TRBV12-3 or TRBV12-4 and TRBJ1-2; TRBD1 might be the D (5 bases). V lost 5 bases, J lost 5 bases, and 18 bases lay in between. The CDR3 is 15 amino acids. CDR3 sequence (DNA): TGTGCCAGCAGTCCGTGGGTCGGGGGAGGGTATGGCTACACCTTC. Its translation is CASSPWVGGGYGYTF.

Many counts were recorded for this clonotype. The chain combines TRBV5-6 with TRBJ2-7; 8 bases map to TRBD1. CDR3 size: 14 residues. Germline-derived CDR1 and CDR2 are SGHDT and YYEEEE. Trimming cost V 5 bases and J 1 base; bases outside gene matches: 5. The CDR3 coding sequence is TGTGCCAGCAGTTCAACAGGGGGTTCCTACGAGCAGTACTTC. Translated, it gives CASSSTGGSYEQYF.

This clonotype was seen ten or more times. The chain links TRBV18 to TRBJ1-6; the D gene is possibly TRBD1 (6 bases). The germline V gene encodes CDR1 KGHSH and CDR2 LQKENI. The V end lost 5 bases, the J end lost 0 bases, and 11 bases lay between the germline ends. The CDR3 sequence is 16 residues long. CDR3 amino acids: CASSTPRGSYNSPLHF. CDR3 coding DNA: TGTGCCAGCTCAACGCCCAGGGGCTCCTATAATTCACCCCTCCACTTT.

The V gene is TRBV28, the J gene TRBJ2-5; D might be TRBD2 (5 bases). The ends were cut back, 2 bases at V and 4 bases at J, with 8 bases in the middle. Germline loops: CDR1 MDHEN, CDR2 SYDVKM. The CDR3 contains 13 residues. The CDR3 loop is CASSLTGSETQYF. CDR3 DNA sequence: TGTGCCAGCAGTTTAACGGGGTCAGAGACCCAGTACTTC.

Written as DNA, the CDR3 is TGCGCCAGCAGCCAAGATACGACAGGACTAGCCAAAAACATTCAGTACTTC. Its protein product is CASSQDTTGLAKNIQYF. The V gene is TRBV4-3, the J gene TRBJ2-4, with D possibly being TRBD1 (6 bases). Per germline, CDR1 LGHNA and CDR2 YSLEER. The CDR3 covers 17 residues. V lost 0 bases to trimming and J lost 0 bases, with 12 bases between them.

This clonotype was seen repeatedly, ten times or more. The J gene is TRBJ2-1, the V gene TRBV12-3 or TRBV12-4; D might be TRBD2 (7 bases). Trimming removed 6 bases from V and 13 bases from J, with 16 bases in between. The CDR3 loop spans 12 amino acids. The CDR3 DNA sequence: TGTGCCAGCAGACTTGTGGGGGGGCCTCAGTTCTTC. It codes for CASRLVGGPQFF.

CDR3 amino acids: CASSWQFF. The CDR3, as DNA: TGTGCCAGCAGCTGGCAGTTCTTC. The chain joins TRBV5-8 to TRBJ2-1, with D uncertain. Germline V gives CDR1 SGHTS, CDR2 YDEGEE. The V end lost 3 bases, the J end lost 12 bases, and 1 base lay between the germline ends. The CDR3 has 8 residues.

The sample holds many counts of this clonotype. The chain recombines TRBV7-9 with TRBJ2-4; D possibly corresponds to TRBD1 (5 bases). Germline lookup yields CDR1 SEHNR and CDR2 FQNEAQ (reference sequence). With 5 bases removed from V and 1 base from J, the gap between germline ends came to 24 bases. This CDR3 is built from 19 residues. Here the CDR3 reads CASSLNPARVPRAKNIQYF. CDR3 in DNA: TGTGCCAGCAGCCTCAACCCGGCCAGGGTCCCCCGCGCCAAAAACATTCAGTACTTC.

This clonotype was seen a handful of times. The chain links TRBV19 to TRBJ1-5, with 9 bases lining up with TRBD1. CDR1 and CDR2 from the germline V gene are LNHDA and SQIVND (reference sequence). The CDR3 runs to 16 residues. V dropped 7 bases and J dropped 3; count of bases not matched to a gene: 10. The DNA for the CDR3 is TGTGCCAGTACCGGTGGACAGGGGCTTTCCAATCAGCCCCAGCATTTT. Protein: CASTGGQGLSNQPQHF.

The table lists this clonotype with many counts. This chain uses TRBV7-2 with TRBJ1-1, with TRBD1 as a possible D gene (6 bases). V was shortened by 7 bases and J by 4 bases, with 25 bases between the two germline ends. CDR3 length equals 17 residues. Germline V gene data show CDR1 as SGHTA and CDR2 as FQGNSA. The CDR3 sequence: CASIRGGAGSMGTEAFF. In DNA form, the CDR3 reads TGTGCCAGCATTCGCGGGGGCGCTGGGTCGATGGGCACTGAAGCTTTCTTT.

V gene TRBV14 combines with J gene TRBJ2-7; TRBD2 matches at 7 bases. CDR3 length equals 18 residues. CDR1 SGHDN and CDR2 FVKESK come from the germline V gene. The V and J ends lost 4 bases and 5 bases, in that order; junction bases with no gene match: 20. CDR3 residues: CASSLGRGGGFFGNEQYF. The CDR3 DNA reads TGTGCCAGCAGCCTGGGGCGAGGCGGGGGTTTTTTCGGCAACGAGCAGTACTTC.